Listed below are T cell receptor beta chains from one sample, sequenced in a study of graft-versus-host responses after intestinal transplantation. Which antigens these TCRs recognize remains unknown. Assay: immunoSEQ multiplex PCR; the TCRdb copy retains only in-frame clones and omits some. The repertoire includes just under 85,000 clones, around 93% of them detected once, and about 8% sits in the top ten. Sample: unstimulated CD8+ T cells sorted from spleen or lymph node cells, taken before transplant. These receptors came from a human donor who was the organ donor for an intestinal transplant. Each CDR3 is given with its conserved first and last residue. The order of the fields is V gene, clone size, D gene, J gene, CDR3 protein, CDR3 DNA. A D gene is named only where the DNA matches it firmly. Not all rows give a size; the values are once, few, many and, for expanded clones, a class.

TRBV27	.	TRBD1	TRBJ1-2	CASSQQGNYGYTF	TGTGCCAGCAGTCAACAGGGGAACTATGGCTACACCTTC
TRBV4-2	.	TRBD2	TRBJ2-3	CASSQLAGGPDTQYF	TGTGCCAGCAGCCAACTAGCGGGGGGGCCAGATACGCAGTATTTT
TRBV27	.	.	TRBJ1-2	CASAWAGANYGYTF	TGTGCCAGCGCTTGGGCAGGGGCTAACTATGGCTACACCTTC
TRBV4-1	.	.	TRBJ2-7	CASSQEGLAYEQYF	TGCGCCAGCAGCCAAGAGGGGCTTGCCTACGAGCAGTACTTC
TRBV18	.	TRBD1	TRBJ1-1	CASSLETGSSEAFF	TGTGCCAGCTCACTCGAGACAGGGAGCAGTGAAGCTTTCTTT
TRBV9	.	TRBD2	TRBJ2-1	CASSAYLAGGYNEQFF	TGTGCCAGCAGCGCCTACCTAGCGGGAGGTTACAATGAGCAGTTCTTC
TRBV5-4	.	TRBD2	TRBJ2-7	CASGSGELEQYF	TGTGCCAGCGGGAGCGGGGAGCTAGAGCAGTACTTC
TRBV6-1	.	.	TRBJ1-4	CASSEARTNEKLFF	TGTGCCAGCAGTGAGGCAAGGACTAATGAAAAACTGTTTTTT
TRBV9	.	TRBD2	TRBJ2-1	CASSVDFAGAYNEQFF	TGTGCCAGCAGCGTAGATTTTGCGGGAGCCTACAATGAGCAGTTCTTC
TRBV9	.	.	TRBJ2-1	CASSPSPDGTYNEQFF	TGTGCCAGCAGCCCTAGCCCGGACGGCACCTACAATGAGCAGTTCTTC
TRBV14	.	.	TRBJ2-2	CASSQVTFGELFF	TGTGCCAGCAGCCAAGTTACTTTTGGGGAGCTGTTTTTT
TRBV19	once	.	TRBJ1-2	CASRPGYYGYTF	TGTGCCAGTAGGCCAGGGTACTATGGCTACACCTTC
TRBV7-2	.	.	TRBJ1-2	CATKQLNYGYTF	TGTGCCACTAAACAACTCAACTATGGCTACACCTTC
TRBV7-6	.	.	TRBJ1-4	CASSPEDWGYELGKLFF	TGTGCCAGCAGCCCCGAAGATTGGGGCTATGAGTTGGGGAAACTGTTTTTT
TRBV4-2	.	TRBD2	TRBJ2-1	CASPSGSSYNEQFF	TGTGCCAGCCCAAGCGGGAGCTCCTACAATGAGCAGTTCTTC
TRBV4-1	.	TRBD2	TRBJ2-5	CASSPQRGLDSETQYF	TGCGCCAGCAGTCCTCAACGGGGACTAGATTCGGAGACCCAGTACTTC
TRBV7-2	.	.	TRBJ1-2	CASSLEGPNYGYTF	TGTGCCAGCAGCTTAGAGGGACCAAACTATGGCTACACCTTC
TRBV6-1	.	TRBD1	TRBJ1-5	CASSVLAGGNQPQHF	TGTGCCAGCAGTGTTTTGGCAGGGGGTAATCAGCCCCAGCATTTT
TRBV7-6	.	.	TRBJ2-5	CASSLTGGVETQYF	TGTGCCAGCAGCTTAACAGGGGGGGTAGAGACCCAGTACTTC
TRBV6-1	once	.	TRBJ2-2	CASRLVWNGELFF	TGTGCCAGCAGGCTAGTTTGGAACGGGGAGCTGTTTTTT
TRBV9	.	TRBD1	TRBJ1-6	CASSVGGWDRGNSPLHF	TGTGCCAGCAGCGTAGGAGGTTGGGACAGAGGGAATTCACCCCTCCACTTT
TRBV19	.	.	TRBJ2-1	CASSIDTYNEQFF	TGTGCCAGTAGTATCGACACGTACAATGAGCAGTTCTTC
TRBV29-1	.	.	TRBJ1-2	CSVVTEEANYGYTF	TGCAGCGTTGTGACGGAAGAGGCGAACTATGGCTACACCTTC
TRBV4-2	.	.	TRBJ2-7	CASSQGDGYEQYF	TGTGCCAGCAGCCAAGGGGACGGCTACGAGCAGTACTTC
TRBV11-2	.	TRBD1	TRBJ2-7	CASSSSGQATYEQYF	TGTGCCAGCAGCTCCTCGGGACAGGCGACCTACGAGCAGTACTTC
TRBV6-5	once	.	TRBJ2-7	CASSYGQSISYEQYF	TGTGCCAGCAGTTATGGACAGTCTATTTCCTACGAGCAGTACTTC
TRBV19	.	.	TRBJ2-1	CASSIGSRYNEQFF	TGTGCCAGTAGTATTGGCAGCCGATACAATGAGCAGTTCTTC
TRBV29-1	.	.	TRBJ2-1	CSACGTHTDYNEQFF	TGCAGCGCCTGCGGGACCCATACCGACTACAATGAGCAGTTCTTC
TRBV5-1	.	.	TRBJ2-2	CASSVRHNTGELFF	TGCGCCAGCAGCGTCCGACACAACACCGGGGAGCTGTTTTTT
TRBV27	.	.	TRBJ2-7	CASSPLDRISYEQYF	TGTGCCAGCAGTCCCCTAGACCGGATCTCGTACGAGCAGTACTTC
TRBV6-1	.	.	TRBJ1-3	CASMDRVFSGNTIYF	TGTGCCAGCATGGACAGAGTTTTCTCTGGAAACACCATATATTTT
TRBV4-1	.	.	TRBJ1-2	CASSQSLLVGPSYRGYTF	TGCGCCAGCAGCCAATCCCTGCTTGTGGGTCCCTCCTATCGGGGCTACACCTTC
TRBV19	.	.	TRBJ1-1	CATTFGDTEAFF	TGTGCCACCACCTTTGGTGACACTGAAGCTTTCTTT
TRBV27	.	.	TRBJ1-2	CASSSVRKSYGYTF	TGTGCCAGCAGTTCGGTCCGTAAGTCCTATGGCTACACCTTC
TRBV5-4	.	TRBD2	TRBJ2-7	CASSFSSGGGYEQYF	TGTGCCAGCAGCTTCTCTAGCGGGGGTGGCTACGAGCAGTACTTC
TRBV5-4	.	TRBD1	TRBJ2-7	CASSLRQGEAYEQYF	TGTGCCAGCAGCTTGCGACAGGGGGAAGCCTACGAGCAGTACTTC
TRBV6-5	.	.	TRBJ2-2	CASSYLDGELFF	TGTGCCAGCAGTTACTTAGACGGGGAGCTGTTTTTT
TRBV6-5	once	.	TRBJ1-1	CASSYSTFLEAFF	TGTGCCAGCAGTTACTCGACGTTTCTTGAAGCTTTCTTT
TRBV19	.	.	TRBJ2-1	CASSWGADEQFF	TGTGCCAGTAGTTGGGGGGCTGATGAGCAGTTCTTC
TRBV11-2	once	.	TRBJ1-1	CASSFPRVGGGEAFF	TGTGCCAGCAGCTTCCCCCGGGTGGGGGGGGGTGAAGCTTTCTTT
TRBV9	once	.	TRBJ2-7	CASSVVGGREQYF	TGTGCCAGCAGCGTCGTGGGGGGGCGGGAGCAGTACTTC
TRBV4-1	.	TRBD1	TRBJ1-6	CASSLRQGDNSPLHF	TGTGCCAGCAGCCTTCGACAGGGGGATAATTCACCCCTCCACTTT
TRBV11-3	.	TRBD1	TRBJ1-2	CASSSGQNYGYTF	TGTGCCAGCAGCTCGGGACAGAACTATGGCTACACCTTC
TRBV7-6	.	TRBD2	TRBJ2-7	CASSLGEGREQYF	TGTGCCAGCAGCTTAGGGGAGGGACGCGAGCAGTACTTC
TRBV27	.	.	TRBJ2-7	CEAGFYEQYF	TGTGAGGCAGGATTCTACGAGCAGTACTTC
TRBV19	.	.	TRBJ2-3	CASSIRGGLIDTQYF	TGTGCCAGTAGTATTCGGGGCGGCCTTATAGATACGCAGTATTTT
TRBV9	.	TRBD1	TRBJ1-1	CASSPTPGTATEAFF	TGTGCCAGCAGCCCGACCCCTGGGACAGCTACTGAAGCTTTCTTT
TRBV11-3	.	.	TRBJ2-1	CASSSPTVPSQDEQFF	TGTGCCAGCAGCTCCCCGACAGTTCCCTCCCAAGATGAGCAGTTCTTC
TRBV27	once	TRBD2	TRBJ2-7	CASSSTSGFNYEQYF	TGTGCCAGCAGTTCGACTAGCGGGTTTAACTACGAGCAGTACTTC
TRBV9	.	TRBD2	TRBJ2-3	CASSGLGLAGADTQYF	TGTGCCAGCAGCGGTTTGGGACTAGCGGGAGCAGATACGCAGTATTTT
TRBV4-2	.	.	TRBJ2-1	CASSQVAVLASSNEQFF	TGTGCCAGCAGCCAAGTCGCCGTCCTAGCGTCCTCCAATGAGCAGTTCTTC
TRBV5-1	.	.	TRBJ2-7	CASSLLPGYEQYF	TGCGCCAGCAGCCTTCTCCCGGGGTACGAGCAGTACTTC
TRBV7-8	once	TRBD1	TRBJ1-1	CASSLEGTARNTEAFF	TGTGCCAGCAGCTTAGAAGGGACAGCTCGTAACACTGAAGCTTTCTTT
TRBV27	.	.	TRBJ1-1	CASSLSSQGTEAFF	TGTGCCAGCAGTTTATCGTCCCAAGGGACTGAAGCTTTCTTT
TRBV19	.	.	TRBJ1-1	CASNWGTEAFF	TGTGCCAGTAACTGGGGGACTGAAGCTTTCTTT
TRBV6-5	.	.	TRBJ2-3	CASSYNEFADTQYF	TGTGCCAGCAGTTACAACGAGTTTGCGGATACGCAGTATTTT
TRBV7-3	.	.	TRBJ2-3	CASSLTGGYTDTQYF	TGTGCCAGCAGCTTAACAGGGGGATACACAGATACGCAGTATTTT
TRBV2	once	TRBD1	TRBJ1-4	CASSEAGQGQLATNEKLFF	TGTGCCAGCAGTGAAGCGGGACAGGGGCAACTTGCAACTAATGAAAAACTGTTTTTT
TRBV7-6	.	TRBD1	TRBJ2-1	CASSLAGQGIINEQFF	TGTGCCAGCAGCTTAGCAGGACAGGGGATCATAAATGAGCAGTTCTTC